The clone carrying this T cell receptor (beta chain) was recorded a few times. This record comes from a study of T cells in Graves' hyperthyroidism and ophthalmopathy. Amplification targeted TCR beta CDR3 regions from RNA transcripts. A set of HTBI primers served as the primers for a first-round RT-PCR of the TCR CDR3. Via MiXCR, TCRdb re-called the multiplex PCR reads, giving one row per CDR3 protein. The table lists over 350,000 distinct CDR3 sequences, about 14% of them singletons. Trimming stripped 4 bases from V and 5 bases from J, with 16 bases between. Germline V gene lookup returns CDR1 SGHRS and CDR2 YFSETQ. The CDR3 is made up of 15 amino acids.

This sequence originates from a man in his fifties with Graves' ophthalmopathy. Sequencing was done on a sample of blood. This chain uses TRBV5-1 with TRBJ2-4, with D possibly TRBD2 on 6 matching bases. The CDR3 DNA reads as TGCGCCAGCAGCCCCCAATCGGGGGTTGAAAACATTCAGTACTTC. As protein: CASSPQSGVENIQYF.